This paragraph covers one TCR beta chain sequence. Repertoires were generated with immunoSEQ multiplex PCR, while TCRdb's copy carries only in-frame clones and drops some. The sample yields tens of thousands of clones, 88% seen once. This CDR3 is built from 15 residues. V lost 4 bases, J lost 8 bases, and 20 bases lay in between. CDR1 and CDR2 from the germline V gene are LGHNA and YSLEER. This sample stems from a study of T cell changes during pregnancy in multiple sclerosis. The source was CD8+ T cells from peripheral blood mononuclear cells, collected after pregnancy. The source is a female donor in good health, enrolled as a control in a pregnancy study. The chain uses TRBV4-3 and TRBJ1-1; D may be TRBD1 (5 bases). As DNA, the CDR3 is TGCGCCAGCAGCCCCCGGTCGGAAGGGGAGGCGGAAGCTTTCTTT. Its protein is CASSPRSEGEAEAFF.